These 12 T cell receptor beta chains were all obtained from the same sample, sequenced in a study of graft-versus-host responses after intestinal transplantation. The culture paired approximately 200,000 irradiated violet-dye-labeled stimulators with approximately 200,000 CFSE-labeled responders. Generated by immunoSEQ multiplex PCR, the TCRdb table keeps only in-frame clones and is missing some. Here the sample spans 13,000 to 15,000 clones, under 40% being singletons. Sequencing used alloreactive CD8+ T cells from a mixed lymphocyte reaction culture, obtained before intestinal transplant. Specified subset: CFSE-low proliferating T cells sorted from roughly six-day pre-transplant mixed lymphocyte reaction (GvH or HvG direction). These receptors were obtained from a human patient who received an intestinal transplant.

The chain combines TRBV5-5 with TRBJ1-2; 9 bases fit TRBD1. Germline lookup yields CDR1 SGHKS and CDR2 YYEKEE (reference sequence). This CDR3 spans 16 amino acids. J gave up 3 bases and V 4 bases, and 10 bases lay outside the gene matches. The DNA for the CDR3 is TGTGCCAGCAGCCTATCCGGGACAGGGCTTTACTATGGCTACACCTTC. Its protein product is CASSLSGTGLYYGYTF.

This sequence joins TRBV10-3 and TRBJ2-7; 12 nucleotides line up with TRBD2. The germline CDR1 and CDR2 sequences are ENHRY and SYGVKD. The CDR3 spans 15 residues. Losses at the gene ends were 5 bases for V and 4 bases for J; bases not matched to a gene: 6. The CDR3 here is CAISLLAGGAYEQYF. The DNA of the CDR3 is TGTGCCATCAGTCTCCTAGCGGGGGGGGCTTACGAGCAGTACTTC.

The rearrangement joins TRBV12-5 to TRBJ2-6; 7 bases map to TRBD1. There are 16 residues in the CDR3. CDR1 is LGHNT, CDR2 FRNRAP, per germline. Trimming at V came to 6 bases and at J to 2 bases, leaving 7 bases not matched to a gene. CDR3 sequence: CASGPQTGTGANVLTF. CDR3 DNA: TGTGCTAGTGGACCTCAGACAGGGACTGGGGCCAACGTCCTGACTTTC.

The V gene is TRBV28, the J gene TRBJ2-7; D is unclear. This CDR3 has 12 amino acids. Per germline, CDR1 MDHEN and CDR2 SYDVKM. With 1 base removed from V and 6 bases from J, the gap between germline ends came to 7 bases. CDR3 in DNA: TGTGCCAGCAGTTTATCGGTTCGCGAGCAGTACTTC. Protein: CASSLSVREQYF.

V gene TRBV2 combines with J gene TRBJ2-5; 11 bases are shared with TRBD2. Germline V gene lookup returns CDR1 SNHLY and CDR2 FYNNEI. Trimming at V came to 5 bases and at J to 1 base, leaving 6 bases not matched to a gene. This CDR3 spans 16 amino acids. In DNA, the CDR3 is TGTGCCAGCAGTACACCGACTAGCGGGATCCAAGAGACCCAGTACTTC. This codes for CASSTPTSGIQETQYF.

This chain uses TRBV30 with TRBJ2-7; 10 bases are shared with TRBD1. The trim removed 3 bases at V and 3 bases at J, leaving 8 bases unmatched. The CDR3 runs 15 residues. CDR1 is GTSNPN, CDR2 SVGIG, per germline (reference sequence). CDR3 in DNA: TGTGCCTGGAGAAGCGTTGGGGACAGGGGCTACGAGCAGTACTTC. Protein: CAWRSVGDRGYEQYF.

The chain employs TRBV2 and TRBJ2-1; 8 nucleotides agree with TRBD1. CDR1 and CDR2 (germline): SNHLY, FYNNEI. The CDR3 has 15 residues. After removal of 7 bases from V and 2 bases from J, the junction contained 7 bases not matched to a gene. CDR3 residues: CASNFGTGAYNEQFF. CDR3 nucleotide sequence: TGTGCCAGCAACTTTGGGACAGGAGCCTACAATGAGCAGTTCTTC. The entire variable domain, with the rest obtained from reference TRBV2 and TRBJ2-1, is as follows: EPEVTQTPSHQVTQMGQEVILRCVPISNHLYFYWYRQILGQKVEFLVSFYNNEISEKSEIFDDQFSVERPDGSNFTLKIRSTKLEDSAMYFCASNFGTGAYNEQFFGPGTRLTVL.

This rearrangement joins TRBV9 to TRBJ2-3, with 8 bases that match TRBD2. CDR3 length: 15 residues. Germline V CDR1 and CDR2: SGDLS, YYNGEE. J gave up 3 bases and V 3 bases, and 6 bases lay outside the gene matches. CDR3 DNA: TGTGCCAGCAGCGGAAGGGCGGGAGGAACAGATACGCAGTATTTT. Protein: CASSGRAGGTDTQYF.

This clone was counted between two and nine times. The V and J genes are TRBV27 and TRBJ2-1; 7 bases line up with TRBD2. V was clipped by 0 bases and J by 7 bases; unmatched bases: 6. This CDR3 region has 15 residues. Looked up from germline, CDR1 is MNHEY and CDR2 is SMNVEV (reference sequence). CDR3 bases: TGTGCCAGCAGTTTATCCCTGCTAGCGGAAAATGAGCAGTTCTTC. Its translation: CASSLSLLAENEQFF.

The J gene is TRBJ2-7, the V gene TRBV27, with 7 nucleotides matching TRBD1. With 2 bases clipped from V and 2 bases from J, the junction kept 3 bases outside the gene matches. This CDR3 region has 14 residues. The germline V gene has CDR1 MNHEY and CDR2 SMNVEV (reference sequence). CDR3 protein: CASSLGQGAYEQYF. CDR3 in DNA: TGTGCCAGCAGTTTAGGGCAGGGGGCCTACGAGCAGTACTTC.

As DNA, the CDR3 is TGTGCCTGGAGTGTAAGCCTCTACACCGGGGAGCTGTTTTTT. This codes for CAWSVSLYTGELFF. The chain is built from TRBV30 and TRBJ2-2; D is ambiguous. Trimming stripped 0 bases from V and 3 bases from J, with 8 bases between. Germline CDR1 and CDR2: GTSNPN and SVGIG (reference sequence). The CDR3 has 14 residues. Full variable domain (remainder filled in from reference TRBV30 and TRBJ2-2): SQTIHQWPATLVQPVGSPLSLECTVEGTSNPNLYWYRQAAGRGLQLLFYSVGIGQISSEVPQNLSASRPQDRQFILSSKKLLLSDSGFYLCAWSVSLYTGELFFGEGSRLTVL.

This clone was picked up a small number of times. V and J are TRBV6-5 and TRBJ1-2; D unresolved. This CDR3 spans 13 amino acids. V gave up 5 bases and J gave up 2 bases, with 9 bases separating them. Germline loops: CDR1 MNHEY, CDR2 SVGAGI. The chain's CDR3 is CASSEATNYGYTF. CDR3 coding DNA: TGTGCCAGCAGTGAAGCCACCAACTATGGCTACACCTTC.